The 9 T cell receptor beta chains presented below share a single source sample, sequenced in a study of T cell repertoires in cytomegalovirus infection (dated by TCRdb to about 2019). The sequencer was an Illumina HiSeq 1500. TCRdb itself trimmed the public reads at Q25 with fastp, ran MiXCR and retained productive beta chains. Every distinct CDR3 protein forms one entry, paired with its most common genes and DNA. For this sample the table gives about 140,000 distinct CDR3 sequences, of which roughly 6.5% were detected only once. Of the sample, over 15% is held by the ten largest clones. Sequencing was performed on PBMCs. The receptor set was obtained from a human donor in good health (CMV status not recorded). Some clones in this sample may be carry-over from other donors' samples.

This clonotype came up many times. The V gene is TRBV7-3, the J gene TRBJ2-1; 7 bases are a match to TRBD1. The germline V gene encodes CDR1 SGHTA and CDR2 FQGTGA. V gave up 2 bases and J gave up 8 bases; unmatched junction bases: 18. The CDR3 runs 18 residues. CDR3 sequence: CASSLLGTRGSGSDEQFF. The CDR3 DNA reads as TGTGCCAGCAGCTTACTGGGGACCAGGGGGAGTGGTAGCGATGAGCAGTTCTTC.

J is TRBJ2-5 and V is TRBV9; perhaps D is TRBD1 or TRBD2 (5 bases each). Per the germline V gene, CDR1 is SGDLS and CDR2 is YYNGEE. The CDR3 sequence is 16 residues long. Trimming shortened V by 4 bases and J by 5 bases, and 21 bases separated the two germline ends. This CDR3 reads CASSLTSGPGGETQYF. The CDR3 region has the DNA TGTGCCAGCAGCTTAACATCGGGGCCAGGCGGCGAGACCCAGTACTTC.

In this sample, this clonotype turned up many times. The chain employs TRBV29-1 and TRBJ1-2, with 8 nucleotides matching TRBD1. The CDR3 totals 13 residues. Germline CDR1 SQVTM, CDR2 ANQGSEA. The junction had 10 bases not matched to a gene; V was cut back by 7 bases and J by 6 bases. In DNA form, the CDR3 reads TGCAGCGCAACAGCAACAGGGGGGAATGGCTACACCTTC. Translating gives CSATATGGNGYTF.

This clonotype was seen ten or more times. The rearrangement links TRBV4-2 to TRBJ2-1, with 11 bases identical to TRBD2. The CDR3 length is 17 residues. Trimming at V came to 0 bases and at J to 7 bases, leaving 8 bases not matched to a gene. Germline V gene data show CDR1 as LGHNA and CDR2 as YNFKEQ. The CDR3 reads CASSQDGLAGGYNEQFF. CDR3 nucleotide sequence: TGTGCCAGCAGCCAAGATGGGTTAGCGGGGGGGTATAATGAGCAGTTCTTC.

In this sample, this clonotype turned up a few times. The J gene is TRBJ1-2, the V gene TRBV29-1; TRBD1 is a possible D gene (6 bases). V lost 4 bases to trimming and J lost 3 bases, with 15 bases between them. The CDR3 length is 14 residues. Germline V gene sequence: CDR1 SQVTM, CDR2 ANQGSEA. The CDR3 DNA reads TGCAGCGTTGGGGGCAGGGGCCGATACTATGGCTACACCTTC. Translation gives CSVGGRGRYYGYTF.

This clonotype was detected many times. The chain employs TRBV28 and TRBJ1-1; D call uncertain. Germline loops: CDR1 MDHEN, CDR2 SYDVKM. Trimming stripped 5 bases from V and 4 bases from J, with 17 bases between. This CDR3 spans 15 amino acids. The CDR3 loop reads CASSGIRGLGTEAFF. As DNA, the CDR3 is TGTGCCAGCAGTGGGATACGCGGACTTGGCACTGAAGCTTTCTTT.

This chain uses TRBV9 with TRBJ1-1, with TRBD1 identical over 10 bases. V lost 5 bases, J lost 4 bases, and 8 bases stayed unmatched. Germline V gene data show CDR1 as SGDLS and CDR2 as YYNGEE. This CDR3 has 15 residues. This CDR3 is CASSPRTGGPTEAFF. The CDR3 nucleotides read TGTGCCAGCAGTCCGAGGACAGGGGGGCCCACTGAAGCTTTCTTT.

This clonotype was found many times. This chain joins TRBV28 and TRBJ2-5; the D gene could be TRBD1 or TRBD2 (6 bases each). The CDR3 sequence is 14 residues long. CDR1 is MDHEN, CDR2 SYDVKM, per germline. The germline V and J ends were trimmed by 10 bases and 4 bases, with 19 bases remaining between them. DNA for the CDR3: TGTGCCACCCTACGTGGGGGGCGGGCAGAGACCCAGTACTTC. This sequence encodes CATLRGGRAETQYF.

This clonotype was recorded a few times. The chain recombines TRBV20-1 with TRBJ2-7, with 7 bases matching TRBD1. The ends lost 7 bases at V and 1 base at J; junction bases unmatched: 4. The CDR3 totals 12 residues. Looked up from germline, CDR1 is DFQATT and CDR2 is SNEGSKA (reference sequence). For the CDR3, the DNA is TGCAGTGTCCCGGACAGGTCCTACGAGCAGTACTTC. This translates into CSVPDRSYEQYF.